The 17 T cell receptor beta chains below come from one sample, sequenced in a study of blood T cell repertoires in COVID-19 (dated by TCRdb to 2020 to 2022). The library was produced with the immunoSEQ multiplex PCR assay. The source is immuneACCESS, and TCRdb retained only in-frame sequences with V and J called. Part of the clones is not carried over; for the studies checked, unresolved V genes explain less than half of this, and the remainder is unexplained. For this sample there are 50,000 to 60,000 clones; approximately 86% appear just once. The biggest ten clones account for around 15% of the sample. Input material: peripheral blood. The receptors originated from a man aged 40-49 years with acute or convalescent COVID-19.

V and J are TRBV14 and TRBJ2-1; TRBD2 is a possible D gene (7 bases). This CDR3 spans 15 amino acids. Germline CDR1 and CDR2: SGHDN and FVKESK. V was cut by 2 bases and J by 7 bases, with 15 bases left in between. The chain's CDR3 is CASSQSGGSSNEQFF. In DNA form, the CDR3 reads TGTGCCAGCAGCCAATCGGGGGGCTCGTCGAATGAGCAGTTCTTC. Together with reference TRBV14 and TRBJ2-1, the CDR3 gives the full variable domain: EAGVTQFPSHSVIEKGQTVTLRCDPISGHDNLYWYRRVMGKEIKFLLHFVKESKQDESGMPNNRFLAERTGGTYSTLKVQPAELEDSGVYFCASSQSGGSSNEQFFGPGTRLTVL.

This rearrangement joins TRBV6-1 to TRBJ2-5; 14 nucleotides agree with TRBD2. Trimming cost V 2 bases and J 2 bases; bases outside gene matches: 10. Germline V CDR1 and CDR2: MNHNS, SASEGT. The CDR3 consists of 19 residues. CDR3 in amino acids: CASSERPSGLAGEQETQYF. DNA for the CDR3: TGTGCCAGCAGTGAACGACCGTCGGGACTAGCGGGGGAACAAGAGACCCAGTACTTC.

The chain uses TRBV6-1 and TRBJ1-6; 8 positions match TRBD1. Germline-derived CDR1 and CDR2 are MNHNS and SASEGT. V lost 3 bases, J lost 10 bases, and 8 bases stayed unmatched. The CDR3 is 15 residues long. The CDR3 coding sequence is TGTGCCAGCAGTGACCAGGGGGCGCGAGGGTCACCCCTCCACTTT. Protein product: CASSDQGARGSPLHF.

The CDR3 region is CASKTRGTDTQYF. The CDR3 DNA is TGTGCCAGCAAGACGCGGGGCACAGATACGCAGTATTTT. The gene calls are TRBV3-1 (or the pseudogene TRBV3-2) and TRBJ2-3; TRBD2 might be the D (5 bases). The CDR3 length is 13 residues. The germline gives CDR1 LGHDT, CDR2 YNNKEL (reference sequence). V was trimmed by 7 bases and J by 1 base, leaving 9 bases between them.

The chain uses TRBV7-8 and TRBJ2-7; 7 bases agree with TRBD2. The V gene end was trimmed by 0 bases and the J gene end by 6 bases; junction bases not matched to a gene: 5. Germline V lookup: CDR1 SGHVS, CDR2 FQNEAQ. The CDR3 contains 14 residues. CDR3 sequence reads: CASSLAGGPREQYF. Written as DNA, the CDR3 is TGTGCCAGCAGCTTAGCGGGAGGGCCTCGCGAGCAGTACTTC.

The chain has TRBV3-1 (or the pseudogene TRBV3-2) and TRBJ1-1, with TRBD1 matching over 9 bases. The CDR3 extends over 13 amino acids. The germline CDR1 and CDR2 sequences are LGHDT and YNNKEL (reference sequence). The V segment lost 7 bases and the J segment 5 bases; nucleotides outside the gene matches: 5. The CDR3, as DNA: TGTGCCAGCAACCGACAGGGGGTTACTGAAGCTTTCTTT. Encoded protein: CASNRQGVTEAFF.

This sequence joins TRBV7-9 and TRBJ1-2; D is possibly TRBD1 (6 bases). This CDR3 has 13 residues. The V gene lost 6 bases and the J gene lost 7 bases, with 15 bases spanning the gap. Germline V gene lookup returns CDR1 SEHNR and CDR2 FQNEAQ (reference sequence). The CDR3 DNA reads TGTGCCAGCAGTTACCGGGACACGAGTGGCTACACCTTC. This codes for CASSYRDTSGYTF.

The genes are TRBV4-2 and TRBJ1-6, with 7 nucleotides matching TRBD1. This CDR3 spans 16 amino acids. CDR1 is LGHNA, CDR2 YNFKEQ, per germline. The ends lost 1 base at V and 10 bases at J; junction bases unmatched: 10. The CDR3 spells CASSQAGRGFRSPLHF. The DNA of the CDR3 is TGTGCCAGCAGCCAAGCGGGCAGGGGGTTTAGGTCACCCCTCCACTTT.

In its sample, this clone was seen a few times. The V call is TRBV14, the J call TRBJ2-1, with D tentatively TRBD1 (6 bases). CDR1 is SGHDN and CDR2 is FVKESK in the germline V gene. The length of the CDR3 is 13 residues. Trimming pared 5 bases from V and 5 bases from J, leaving 10 bases between. CDR3 protein: CASSTQGNNEQFF. The CDR3 DNA is TGTGCCAGCAGCACCCAGGGGAACAATGAGCAGTTCTTC.

The rearrangement links TRBV19 to TRBJ1-2, with 7 bases fitting TRBD1. In germline, CDR1 is LNHDA, CDR2 SQIVND (reference sequence). The CDR3 has 13 residues. With 6 bases clipped from V and 8 bases from J, the junction kept 9 bases outside the gene matches. The CDR3 DNA is TGTGCCAGTAGGAGTACAGGGGTCTACGGCTACACCTTC. Amino acids: CASRSTGVYGYTF.

The chain has TRBV7-9 and TRBJ1-4; a weak D match, TRBD1 (5 bases). Germline CDR1 SEHNR, CDR2 FQNEAQ (reference sequence). V lost 5 bases, J lost 5 bases, and 15 bases lay in between. The CDR3 sequence is 15 residues long. DNA of the CDR3: TGTGCCAGCAGCCCGGGCAGGGAATTCAATGAAAAACTGTTTTTT. The encoded protein is CASSPGREFNEKLFF.

The chain uses TRBV12-5 and TRBJ1-5, with D perhaps matching TRBD1 (6 bases). The CDR3 spans 15 residues. Germline CDR1 LGHNT, CDR2 FRNRAP. Trimming took 7 bases from V and 4 from J, leaving 17 bases between them. CDR3 in amino acids: CASAQGNRDNQPQHF. CDR3 in DNA: TGTGCTAGTGCCCAAGGGAACAGGGATAATCAGCCCCAGCATTTT.

This chain links TRBV6-2 or TRBV6-3 with TRBJ2-7; possibly TRBD2 for D (6 bases). This CDR3 is built from 15 residues. The germline CDR1 and CDR2 sequences are MNHEY and SVGEGT. The V gene lost 6 bases and the J gene lost 3 bases, with 18 bases spanning the gap. The CDR3 region has the DNA TGTGCCAGCAGCCCCCCTGGGGGGAAACGCTACGAGCAGTACGTC. Translating it yields CASSPPGGKRYEQYV.

This clone was counted only a few times. The rearrangement joins TRBV3-1 (or the pseudogene TRBV3-2) to TRBJ1-6; 8 bases agree with TRBD1. The CDR3 spans 14 residues. The ends lost 5 bases at V and 5 bases at J; junction bases unmatched: 2. The germline gives CDR1 LGHDT, CDR2 YNNKEL (reference sequence). DNA of the CDR3: TGTGCCAGCAGCTACAGGGGGAATAATTCACCCCTCCACTTT. It translates to CASSYRGNNSPLHF.

Only one count was recorded for this clone. The CDR3 coding sequence is TGCAGCGGAGGGGCCGGGGGGCCTGGAAACACCATATATTTT. It encodes CSGGAGGPGNTIYF. The chain has TRBV29-1 and TRBJ1-3; TRBD1 is a possible D gene (6 bases). Germline CDR1 and CDR2: SQVTM and ANQGSEA. The CDR3 contains 14 residues. Trimming left V 7 bases short and J 2 bases short, with 15 bases between.

CDR3 DNA sequence: TGTGCCAGCTCACCCGGGACAGGCGCGACGGGTAGCGAGCAGTACTTC. Protein product: CASSPGTGATGSEQYF. The chain has TRBV18 and TRBJ2-7; 8 bases map to TRBD1. Losses at the gene ends were 3 bases for V and 6 bases for J; bases not matched to a gene: 13. This CDR3 is built from 16 residues. The germline V gene has CDR1 KGHSH and CDR2 LQKENI.

This clone was seen just once. The chain joins TRBV13 to TRBJ1-2, with a weak D call TRBD1 (5 bases). The CDR3 is 16 residues long. Germline V CDR1 and CDR2: PRHDT, FYEKMQ (reference sequence). V was shortened by 0 bases and J by 5 bases, with 16 bases between the two germline ends. The CDR3 loop is CASSLGPTVGPYGYTF. The CDR3 DNA reads as TGTGCCAGCAGCTTAGGCCCGACAGTTGGGCCTTATGGCTACACCTTC.